Listed below are T cell receptor beta chains from one sample, sequenced in a study of blood T cells in healthy people across ages. In TCRdb, the 5' RACE reads were re-called with MiXCR into one record per CDR3 protein. The sample lists about 1,600,000 distinct CDR3 sequences, approximately 38% occurring once. The specimen sequenced was blood. These receptors all come from a woman between 18 and 30 years old in good health. CDR3s leave out the opening cysteine and the closing phenylalanine or tryptophan. The order of the fields is V gene, J gene, CDR3 protein.

TRBV20-1	TRBJ2-1	SATNGQGNNEQF
TRBV5-1	TRBJ2-3	ASSEGQARDTQN
TRBV3-1	TRBJ2-5	ASSHPQHQETQY
TRBV3-1	TRBJ2-1	ASSLYRGAGANEQF
TRBV20-1	TRBJ1-5	SARARTGNQPQH
TRBV7-8	TRBJ2-5	ASSLQVKSYNEQY
TRBV20-1	TRBJ2-3	SANSGLAGGSFTDTQY
TRBV5-1	TRBJ2-1	ASNPGTSGRALYNEQF
TRBV9	TRBJ1-4	ASSVESGGGEKLF
TRBV5-1	TRBJ1-2	ASSLESGGDDYGYT
TRBV7-2	TRBJ1-5	ASSLHQPRQGNQPQH
TRBV6-1	TRBJ2-1	ASRLGTGNNEQF
TRBV12-3/TRBV12-4	TRBJ2-5	ASTPGPETQY
TRBV5-5	TRBJ1-3	ARGGNCGNTIY
TRBV5-1	TRBJ2-3	ASEGQVRTDTQY
TRBV20-1	TRBJ2-1	SASWGVDEQF
TRBV20-1	TRBJ2-7	SAPPGTGINEQY
TRBV6-5	TRBJ1-2	ASSYSDRREAYGYT
TRBV4-1	TRBJ2-7	ASSKSFPRVPEQY
TRBV12-3/TRBV12-4	TRBJ2-7	ASRGGQSYGQY
TRBV7-9	TRBJ2-1	ASSPRDRVHNEQF
TRBV12-3/TRBV12-4	TRBJ2-1	ASSLWQGLGNEQF
TRBV12-3/TRBV12-4	TRBJ2-6	ASSSPTSANSGADVLT
TRBV4-1	TRBJ2-1	ASSSGTGLWNEQF
TRBV9	TRBJ2-7	ASSVELGTSYEQY
TRBV5-1	TRBJ2-5	ASSPGTSGREETQY
TRBV27	TRBJ2-7	ASSLYEQAYEQY
TRBV7-9	.	ASSPSGWSSYNEQY